These 29 T cell receptor beta chains originate from one sample sequenced in a study of blood T cells in healthy people across ages. A second roughly 6 to 11 cycle PCR used barcoded and J-beta primers. MiXCR was run by TCRdb on the 5' RACE reads, yielding one entry per CDR3 protein. This table has 1.8 million or so distinct CDR3 sequences, around 42% appearing once. The sample taken for sequencing was blood. These receptors came from a human donor in good health.

This chain uses TRBV28 with TRBJ1-2; D is possibly TRBD1 (5 bases). The CDR3 totals 16 residues. The V and J ends lost 1 base and 5 bases respectively, with 17 bases between them. CDR1 and CDR2 (germline): MDHEN, SYDVKM. The CDR3 is CASSLYMGGAVYGYTF. DNA for the CDR3: TGTGCCAGCAGTTTATATATGGGGGGAGCGGTATATGGCTACACCTTC.

V is TRBV18 and J is TRBJ1-1; tentatively, D is TRBD1 (5 bases). V lost 0 bases to trimming and J lost 0 bases, with 8 bases between them. This CDR3 is built from 15 residues. Germline V lookup: CDR1 KGHSH, CDR2 LQKENI. The CDR3 coding sequence is TGTGCCAGCTCACCACCAGGGGCCGTGAACACTGAAGCTTTCTTT. Translated, it gives CASSPPGAVNTEAFF.

The V call is TRBV3-1, the J call TRBJ1-1; D is unclear. The V and J ends lost 5 bases and 1 base respectively, with 14 bases between them. The CDR3 extends over 15 amino acids. Looked up from germline, CDR1 is LGHDT and CDR2 is YNNKEL (reference sequence). The CDR3 spells CASSSPRTPNTEAFF. The CDR3 nucleotides read TGTGCCAGCAGCTCCCCCAGGACGCCGAACACTGAAGCTTTCTTT.

This clonotype was seen more than once but under ten times. This chain links TRBV28 with TRBJ2-5; D may be TRBD1 or TRBD2 (5 bases each). Trimming removed 5 bases at V and 0 bases at J, with 13 bases between. In germline, CDR1 is MDHEN, CDR2 SYDVKM. The CDR3 contains 15 residues. CDR3 residues: CASSTGTAYQETQYF. DNA for the CDR3: TGTGCCAGCAGTACCGGGACGGCCTACCAAGAGACCCAGTACTTC. The full variable domain, its missing parts supplied by reference TRBV28 and TRBJ2-5, is DVKVTQSSRYLVKRTGEKVFLECVQDMDHENMFWYRQDPGLGLRLIYFSYDVKMKEKGDIPEGYSVSREKKERFSLILESASTNQTSMYLCASSTGTAYQETQYFGPGTRLLVL.

This clonotype occurred once. The chain carries TRBV5-1 and TRBJ2-4, with D unresolved. From germline, CDR1 is SGHRS and CDR2 YFSETQ. Trimming shortened V by 0 bases and J by 0 bases, and 13 bases separated the two germline ends. The CDR3 is 17 residues long. The CDR3 region has the DNA TGCGCCAGCAGCTTGGCCGGCAGGAGTGTAGCCAAAAACATTCAGTACTTC. Translating gives CASSLAGRSVAKNIQYF.

This chain links TRBV13 with TRBJ2-7, with TRBD2 matching 8 bases. The CDR3 consists of 15 residues. The germline V gene encodes CDR1 PRHDT and CDR2 FYEKMQ (reference sequence). The V gene end was trimmed by 5 bases and the J gene end by 2 bases; junction bases not matched to a gene: 8. DNA for the CDR3: TGTGCCAGCAGCCTGAGCGGGGGTTCTACCTACGAGCAGTACTTC. Translating gives CASSLSGGSTYEQYF.

This rearrangement joins TRBV25-1 to TRBJ2-3; perhaps TRBD2 as D (5 bases). The ends were cut back, 2 bases at V and 5 bases at J, with 14 bases in the middle. The CDR3 is 15 amino acids. Germline V gives CDR1 MGHDK, CDR2 SYGVNS. CDR3 sequence (DNA): TGTGCCAGCAGTGAACCCACTAGAGGTAGAGATACGCAGTATTTT. Amino acid sequence: CASSEPTRGRDTQYF. Variable domain in full (rest from reference TRBV25-1 and TRBJ2-3): EADIYQTPRYLVIGTGKKITLECSQTMGHDKMYWYQQDPGMELHLIHYSYGVNSTEKGDLSSESTVSRIRTEHFPLTLESARPSHTSQYLCASSEPTRGRDTQYFGPGTRLTVL.

The rearrangement uses TRBV11-2 and TRBJ2-5; D might be TRBD2 (5 bases). CDR3 length: 17 residues. The V end lost 5 bases, the J end lost 0 bases, and 19 bases lay between the germline ends. Germline lookup yields CDR1 SGHAT and CDR2 FQNNGV. The CDR3: CASSTEAGEKYQETQYF. For the CDR3, the DNA is TGTGCCAGCAGCACCGAAGCCGGGGAAAAATACCAAGAGACCCAGTACTTC.

There are a few counts of this clonotype. The chain is built from TRBV7-2 and TRBJ2-5; the match to TRBD2 covers 9 bases. Unmatched junction bases numbered 7, after V lost 3 bases and J lost 5 bases. Germline-derived CDR1 and CDR2 are SGHTA and FQGNSA. The CDR3 is made up of 15 amino acids. The CDR3 protein is CASSFVGLAAETQYF. CDR3 DNA: TGTGCCAGCAGCTTCGTGGGACTAGCTGCGGAGACCCAGTACTTC.

This sequence joins TRBV11-2 and TRBJ2-7, with 12 bases lining up with TRBD2. V lost 5 bases, J lost 8 bases, and 4 bases stayed unmatched. Germline CDR1 SGHAT, CDR2 FQNNGV. The CDR3 covers 13 residues. DNA of the CDR3: TGTGCCAGCAGCCCCGGACTAGCGGGGCAGCAGTACTTC. Translation gives CASSPGLAGQQYF.

This clonotype was observed a few times. The chain links TRBV28 to TRBJ2-1; D may correspond to TRBD1 or TRBD2 (5 bases each). V shed 7 bases and J shed 3 bases, with 19 bases lying between them. CDR3 length equals 16 residues. Germline loops: CDR1 MDHEN, CDR2 SYDVKM. CDR3 amino acids: CASIGMGPTSYNEQFF. CDR3 sequence (DNA): TGTGCCAGCATAGGAATGGGACCCACCAGCTACAATGAGCAGTTCTTC.

The V gene is TRBV20-1, the J gene TRBJ2-1; 8 nucleotides align to TRBD2. Germline V CDR1 and CDR2: DFQATT, SNEGSKA (reference sequence). The V and J ends lost 5 bases and 8 bases, in that order; junction bases with no gene match: 8. The CDR3 is 13 amino acids. CDR3 loop: CSASRTSTYEQFF. The CDR3 DNA reads as TGCAGTGCTTCTCGGACTAGCACCTATGAGCAGTTCTTC.

The CDR3 coding sequence is TGTGCCACCAGCCGCTTTCAGGGATTCGGGAAAAATCAGCCCCAGCATTTT. The encoded protein is CATSRFQGFGKNQPQHF. This sequence joins TRBV15 and TRBJ1-5; possibly TRBD1 for D (5 bases). Germline V gene lookup returns CDR1 LNHNV and CDR2 YYDKDF (reference sequence). The CDR3 covers 17 residues. Trimming left V 5 bases short and J 4 bases short, with 21 bases between.

This clonotype has more than one count but fewer than ten. The rearrangement uses TRBV7-9 and TRBJ1-5; 9 bases line up with TRBD1. V dropped 1 base and J dropped 6; count of bases not matched to a gene: 4. The germline V gene has CDR1 SEHNR and CDR2 FQNEAQ (reference sequence). The CDR3 totals 15 residues. CDR3 sequence: CASSLDRGRFQPQHF. For the CDR3, the DNA is TGTGCCAGCAGCTTAGACAGGGGGCGCTTTCAGCCCCAGCATTTT. Full variable domain (remainder filled in from reference TRBV7-9 and TRBJ1-5): DTGVSQNPRHKITKRGQNVTFRCDPISEHNRLYWYRQTLGQGPEFLTYFQNEAQLEKSRLLSDRFSAERPKGSFSTLEIQRTEQGDSAMYLCASSLDRGRFQPQHFGDGTRLSIL.

There are a few counts of this clonotype. V is TRBV29-1 and J is TRBJ2-1; the D gene is possibly TRBD1 (5 bases). V was trimmed by 5 bases and J by 5 bases, leaving 16 bases between them. This CDR3 has 14 amino acids. Germline values: CDR1 SQVTM, CDR2 ANQGSEA. The CDR3 DNA reads TGCAGCGTTTATGGTGGGGCTCTTGACAATGAGCAGTTCTTC. Translated: CSVYGGALDNEQFF.

For this clonotype: Since a much larger clone is just one base distant, this may be a read error. The chain combines TRBV20-1 with TRBJ2-7; 8 bases are a match to TRBD1. This CDR3 region has 14 residues. The trim removed 5 bases at V and 7 bases at J, leaving 13 bases unmatched. CDR1 and CDR2 from the germline V gene are DFQATT and SNEGSKA (reference sequence). The CDR3 nucleotides are TGCAGTGCTGGCCGGGACAGGTATCTGAGTGAGCAGTACTTC. Translated: CSAGRDRYLSEQYF.

Only a few counts were recorded for this clonotype. The rearrangement uses TRBV7-2 and TRBJ1-2; D is possibly TRBD1 (6 bases). Germline V gives CDR1 SGHTA, CDR2 FQGNSA. Trimming shortened V by 5 bases and J by 6 bases, and 19 bases separated the two germline ends. The CDR3 is 15 amino acids. This chain's CDR3 is CASSPPGGRLNGYTF. The CDR3 DNA reads as TGTGCCAGCAGCCCCCCGGGGGGGCGGCTTAATGGCTACACCTTC.

This clonotype was counted only a few times. The chain combines TRBV4-1 with TRBJ1-1; tentative D call: TRBD1 (6 bases). Trimming removed 1 base from V and 5 bases from J, with 11 bases in between. CDR1 is MGHRA, CDR2 YSYEKL, per germline. The CDR3 has 14 residues. The CDR3 DNA follows: TGCGCCAGCAGCCAAGTGTGGAGGGGGACTGAAGCTTTCTTT. It encodes CASSQVWRGTEAFF.

This clonotype has just one count. This sequence joins TRBV5-1 and TRBJ2-1; no firm D call. The CDR3 runs to 17 residues. V was clipped by 4 bases and J by 2 bases, with 19 bases between them. Germline CDR1 is SGHRS and CDR2 is YFSETQ. Here the CDR3 DNA reads TGCGCCAGCAGCCCCGGGCGGCTTCCTGACCCCTACAATGAGCAGTTCTTC. Amino acid sequence: CASSPGRLPDPYNEQFF.

The gene calls are TRBV7-6 and TRBJ2-2; 9 bases agree with TRBD1. Germline CDR1 and CDR2: SGHVS and FNYEAQ. This CDR3 spans 16 amino acids. The V segment lost 2 bases and the J segment 6 bases; nucleotides outside the gene matches: 7. In nucleotides, the CDR3 is TGTGCCAGCAGCTTATGGGGACAGGGTTTAGCCGGGGAGCTGTTTTTT. Its protein is CASSLWGQGLAGELFF.

This clonotype was counted a few times. The chain couples TRBV28 to TRBJ2-3; the D is unclear. The CDR3 runs to 15 residues. V lost 4 bases and J lost 2, with 13 bases in between. CDR1 MDHEN and CDR2 SYDVKM come from the germline V gene. CDR3 DNA: TGTGCCAGCAGTTCCCCAATGCACCCCACAGATACGCAGTATTTT. It yields the protein CASSSPMHPTDTQYF.

This clonotype was seen once. The rearrangement links TRBV18 to TRBJ1-2, with 8 positions matching TRBD1. Germline V lookup: CDR1 KGHSH, CDR2 LQKENI. Trimming cost V 10 bases and J 7 bases; bases outside gene matches: 17. The CDR3 sequence is 15 residues long. The CDR3: CANQKTGEFTSGYTF. The CDR3 region has the DNA TGTGCCAACCAGAAGACAGGGGAATTTACTAGTGGCTACACCTTC.

This clonotype was seen at least ten times. The V call is TRBV20-1, the J call TRBJ2-2, with TRBD2 matching 15 bases. The CDR3 is made up of 15 amino acids. Germline CDR1 DFQATT, CDR2 SNEGSKA (reference sequence). V was pared by 5 bases and J by 6 bases, with 4 bases of the junction left unmatched. CDR3 bases: TGCAGTGCTCTCCGGACTAGCGGGGGGGCCGGGGAGCTGTTTTTT. This encodes CSALRTSGGAGELFF.

This clonotype was seen a handful of times. V and J are TRBV12-3 or TRBV12-4 and TRBJ2-5; 7 nucleotides line up with TRBD1. CDR3 length equals 14 residues. The V and J ends lost 0 bases and 6 bases, in that order; junction bases with no gene match: 4. The CDR3 here is CASSLARQGKTQYF. The CDR3 DNA follows: TGTGCCAGCAGTTTAGCGCGACAGGGAAAGACCCAGTACTTC.

In its sample, this clonotype was seen a few times. This chain connects TRBV9 to TRBJ2-3; D gene ambiguous. Per the germline V gene, CDR1 is SGDLS and CDR2 is YYNGEE. Trimming removed 3 bases at V and 0 bases at J, with 14 bases between. This CDR3 is 16 amino acids long. The CDR3 here is CASSAIPDFSTDTQYF. The CDR3 DNA is TGTGCCAGCAGCGCAATACCAGACTTTAGCACAGATACGCAGTATTTT.

The chain employs TRBV18 and TRBJ1-1; no clear D gene. The CDR3 loop spans 16 amino acids. V was trimmed by 3 bases and J by 3 bases, leaving 17 bases between them. The germline V gene encodes CDR1 KGHSH and CDR2 LQKENI. CDR3 protein: CASSPSIAQGDTEAFF. Written as DNA, the CDR3 is TGTGCCAGCTCACCCAGTATAGCGCAAGGAGACACTGAAGCTTTCTTT.

This clonotype was picked up a small number of times. CDR3 residues: CASSTPARVGQYF. In nucleotides, the CDR3 is TGTGCCAGCAGTACTCCAGCACGGGTTGGGCAGTACTTC. The gene calls are TRBV6-6 and TRBJ2-7; D is unresolved. CDR3 length: 13 residues. Germline-derived CDR1 and CDR2 are MNHNY and SVGAGI (reference sequence). The V end lost 5 bases, the J end lost 9 bases, and 17 bases lay between the germline ends.

The sample holds a few counts of this clonotype. The rearrangement links TRBV12-5 to TRBJ2-1; D unresolved. The germline V gene encodes CDR1 LGHNT and CDR2 FRNRAP. This CDR3 region has 11 residues. V was cut by 5 bases and J by 8 bases, with 7 bases left in between. The chain's CDR3 is CASGLRYEQFF. The CDR3 region has the DNA TGTGCTAGTGGTCTACGGTATGAGCAGTTCTTC.

CDR3 DNA sequence: TGTGCCAGCAGCGCAGACGGGCTCTATGGCTACACCTTC. The encoded protein is CASSADGLYGYTF. This chain uses TRBV7-2 with TRBJ1-2; no firm D call. The germline V gene has CDR1 SGHTA and CDR2 FQGNSA. This CDR3 comprises 13 residues. Trimming cost V 5 bases and J 4 bases, with 11 bases left between them.